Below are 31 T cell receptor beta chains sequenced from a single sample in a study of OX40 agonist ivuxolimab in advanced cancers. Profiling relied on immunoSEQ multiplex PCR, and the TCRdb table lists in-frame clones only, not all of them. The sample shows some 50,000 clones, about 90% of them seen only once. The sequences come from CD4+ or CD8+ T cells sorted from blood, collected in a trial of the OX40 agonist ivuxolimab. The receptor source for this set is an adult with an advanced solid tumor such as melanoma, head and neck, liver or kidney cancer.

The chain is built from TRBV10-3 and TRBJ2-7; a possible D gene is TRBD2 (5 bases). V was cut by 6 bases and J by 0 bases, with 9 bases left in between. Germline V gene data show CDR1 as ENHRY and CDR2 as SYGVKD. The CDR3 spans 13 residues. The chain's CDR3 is CAISTGFSYEQYF. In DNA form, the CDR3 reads TGTGCCATCAGCACGGGGTTCTCCTACGAGCAGTACTTC.

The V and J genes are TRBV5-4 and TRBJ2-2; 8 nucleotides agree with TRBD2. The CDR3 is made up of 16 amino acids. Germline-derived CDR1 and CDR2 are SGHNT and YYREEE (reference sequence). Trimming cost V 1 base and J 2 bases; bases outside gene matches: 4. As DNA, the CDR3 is TGTGCCAGCAGCTTGTCAGGGACTAGAAACACCGGGGAGCTGTTTTTT. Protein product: CASSLSGTRNTGELFF.

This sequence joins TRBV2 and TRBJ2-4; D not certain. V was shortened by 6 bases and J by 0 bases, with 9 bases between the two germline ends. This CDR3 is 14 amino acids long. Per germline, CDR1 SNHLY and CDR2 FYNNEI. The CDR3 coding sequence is TGTGCCAGCAGCCCAGACTTAGCCAAAAACATTCAGTACTTC. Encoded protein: CASSPDLAKNIQYF.

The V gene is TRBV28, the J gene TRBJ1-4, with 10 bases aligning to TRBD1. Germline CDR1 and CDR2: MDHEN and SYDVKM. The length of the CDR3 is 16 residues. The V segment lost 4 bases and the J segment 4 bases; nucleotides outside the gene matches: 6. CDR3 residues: CASSSTGGDSNEKLFF. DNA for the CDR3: TGTGCCAGCAGTTCGACAGGGGGCGATAGTAATGAAAAACTGTTTTTT.

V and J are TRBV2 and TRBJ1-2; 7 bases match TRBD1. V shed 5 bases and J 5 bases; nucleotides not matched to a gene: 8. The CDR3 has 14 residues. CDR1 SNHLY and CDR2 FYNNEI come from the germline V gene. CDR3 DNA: TGTGCCAGCAGTCGGGACAGCCCGCGGTATGGCTACACCTTC. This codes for CASSRDSPRYGYTF.

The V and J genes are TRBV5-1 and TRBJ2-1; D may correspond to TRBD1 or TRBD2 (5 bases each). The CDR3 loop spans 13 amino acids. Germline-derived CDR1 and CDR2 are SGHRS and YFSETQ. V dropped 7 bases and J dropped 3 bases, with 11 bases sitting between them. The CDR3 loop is CASSPGRYNEQFF. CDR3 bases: TGCGCCAGCTCCCCGGGACGCTACAATGAGCAGTTCTTC.

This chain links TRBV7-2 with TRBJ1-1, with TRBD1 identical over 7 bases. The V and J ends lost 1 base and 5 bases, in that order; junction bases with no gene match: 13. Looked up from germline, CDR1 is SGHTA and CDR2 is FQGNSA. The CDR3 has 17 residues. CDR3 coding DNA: TGTGCCAGCAGCTTAGTGGAAGGAGGGGGCATAGGAACTGAAGCTTTCTTT. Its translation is CASSLVEGGGIGTEAFF.

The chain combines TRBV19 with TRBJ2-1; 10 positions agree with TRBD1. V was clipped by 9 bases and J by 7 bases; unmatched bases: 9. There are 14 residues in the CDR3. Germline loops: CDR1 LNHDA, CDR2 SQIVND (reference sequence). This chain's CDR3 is CASLMTGGNNEQFF. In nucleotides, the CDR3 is TGTGCCAGCCTAATGACAGGGGGCAATAATGAGCAGTTCTTC.

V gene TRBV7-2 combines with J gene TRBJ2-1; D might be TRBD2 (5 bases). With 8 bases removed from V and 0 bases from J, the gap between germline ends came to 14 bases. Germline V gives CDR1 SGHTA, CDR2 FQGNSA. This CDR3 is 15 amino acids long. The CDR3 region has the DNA TGTGCCAGCGGGTGGAGACGGGGCTCCTACAATGAGCAGTTCTTC. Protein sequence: CASGWRRGSYNEQFF.

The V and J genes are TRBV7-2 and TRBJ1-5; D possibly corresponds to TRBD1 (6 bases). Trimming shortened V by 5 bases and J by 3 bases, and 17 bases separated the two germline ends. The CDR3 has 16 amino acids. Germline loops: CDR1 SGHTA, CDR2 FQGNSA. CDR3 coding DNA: TGTGCCAGCAGCGCGCTCCCAGGGGTCCACAATCAGCCCCAGCATTTT. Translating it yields CASSALPGVHNQPQHF. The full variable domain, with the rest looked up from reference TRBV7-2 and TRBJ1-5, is GAGVSQSPSNKVTEKGKDVELRCDPISGHTALYWYRQSLGQGLEFLIYFQGNSAPDKSGLPSDRFSAERTGGSVSTLTIQRTQQEDSAVYLCASSALPGVHNQPQHFGDGTRLSIL.

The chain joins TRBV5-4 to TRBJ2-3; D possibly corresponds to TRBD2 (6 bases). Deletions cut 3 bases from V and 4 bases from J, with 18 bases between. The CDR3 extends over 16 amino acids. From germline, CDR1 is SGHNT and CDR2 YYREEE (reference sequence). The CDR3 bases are TGTGCCAGCAGCTCGGTCTGGGGCGGGGCGGCAGATACGCAGTATTTT. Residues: CASSSVWGGAADTQYF.

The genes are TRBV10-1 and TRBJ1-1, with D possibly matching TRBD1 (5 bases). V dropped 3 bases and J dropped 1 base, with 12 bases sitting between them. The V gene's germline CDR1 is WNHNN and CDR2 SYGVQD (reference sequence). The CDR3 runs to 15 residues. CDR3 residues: CASSDRAETNTEAFF. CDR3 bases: TGCGCCAGCAGTGACAGGGCCGAGACGAACACTGAAGCTTTCTTT.

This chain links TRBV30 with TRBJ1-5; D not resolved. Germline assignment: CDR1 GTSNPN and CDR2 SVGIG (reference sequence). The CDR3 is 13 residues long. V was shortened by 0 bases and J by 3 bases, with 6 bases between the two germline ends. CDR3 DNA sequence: TGTGCCTGGAGTGTTGATGACAATCAGCCCCAGCATTTT. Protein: CAWSVDDNQPQHF.

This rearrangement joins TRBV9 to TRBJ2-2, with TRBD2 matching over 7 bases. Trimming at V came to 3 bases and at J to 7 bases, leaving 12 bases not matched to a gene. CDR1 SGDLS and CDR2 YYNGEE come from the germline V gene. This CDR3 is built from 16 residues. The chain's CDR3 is CASSATPRGGGGELFF. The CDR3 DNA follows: TGTGCCAGCAGCGCTACCCCCCGGGGCGGGGGCGGGGAGCTGTTTTTT.

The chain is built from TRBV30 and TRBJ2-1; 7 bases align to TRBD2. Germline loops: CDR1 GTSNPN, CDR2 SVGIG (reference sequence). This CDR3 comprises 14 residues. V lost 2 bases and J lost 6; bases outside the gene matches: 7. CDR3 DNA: TGTGCCTGGAGTCGCCTTACTAGCGCCAATGAGCAGTTCTTC. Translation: CAWSRLTSANEQFF.

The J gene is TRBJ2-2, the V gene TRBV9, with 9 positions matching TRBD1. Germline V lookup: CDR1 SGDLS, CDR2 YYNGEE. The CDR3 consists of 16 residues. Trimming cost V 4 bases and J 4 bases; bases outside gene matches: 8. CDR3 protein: CASSQKTGGITGELFF. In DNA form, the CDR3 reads TGTGCCAGCAGCCAAAAAACAGGGGGCATCACCGGGGAGCTGTTTTTT.

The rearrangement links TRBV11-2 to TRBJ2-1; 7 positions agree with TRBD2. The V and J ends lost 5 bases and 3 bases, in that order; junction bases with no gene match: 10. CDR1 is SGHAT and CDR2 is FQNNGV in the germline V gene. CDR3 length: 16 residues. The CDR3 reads CASSLERGLIYNEQFF. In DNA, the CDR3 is TGTGCCAGCAGCCTGGAGCGGGGACTGATCTACAATGAGCAGTTCTTC.

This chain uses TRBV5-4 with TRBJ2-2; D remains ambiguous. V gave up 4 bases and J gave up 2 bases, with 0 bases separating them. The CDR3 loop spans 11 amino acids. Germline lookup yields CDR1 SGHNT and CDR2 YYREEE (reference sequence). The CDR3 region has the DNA TGTGCCAGCAGCAACACCGGGGAGCTGTTTTTT. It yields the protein CASSNTGELFF.

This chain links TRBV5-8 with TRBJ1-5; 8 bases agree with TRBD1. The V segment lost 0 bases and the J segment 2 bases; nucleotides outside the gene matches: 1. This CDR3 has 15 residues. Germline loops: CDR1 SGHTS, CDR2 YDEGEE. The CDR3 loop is CASSLVTGGNQPQHF. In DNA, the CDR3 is TGTGCCAGCAGCTTGGTGACAGGGGGCAATCAGCCCCAGCATTTT.

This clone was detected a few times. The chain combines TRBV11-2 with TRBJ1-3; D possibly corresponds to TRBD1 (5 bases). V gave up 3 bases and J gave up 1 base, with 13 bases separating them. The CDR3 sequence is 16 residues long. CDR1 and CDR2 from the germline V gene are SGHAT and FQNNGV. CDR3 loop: CASSFAGISSGNTIYF. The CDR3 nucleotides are TGTGCCAGCAGCTTCGCAGGGATTTCATCTGGAAACACCATATATTTT.

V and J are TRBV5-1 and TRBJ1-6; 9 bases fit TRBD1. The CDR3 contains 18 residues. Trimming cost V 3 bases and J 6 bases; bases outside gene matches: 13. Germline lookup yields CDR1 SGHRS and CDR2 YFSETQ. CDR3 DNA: TGCGCCAGCAGCTGGATATACGCCGGGACAGGGTTTAATTCACCCCTCCACTTT. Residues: CASSWIYAGTGFNSPLHF.

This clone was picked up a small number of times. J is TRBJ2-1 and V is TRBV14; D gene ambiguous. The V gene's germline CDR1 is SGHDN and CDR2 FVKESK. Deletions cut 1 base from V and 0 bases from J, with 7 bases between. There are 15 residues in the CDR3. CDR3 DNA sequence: TGTGCCAGCAGCCAAGGGTCTAGCTCCTACAATGAGCAGTTCTTC. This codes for CASSQGSSSYNEQFF.

CDR3 region: CASSLDGRVGEKLFF. The CDR3 bases are TGTGCCAGCAGCTTAGACGGCAGGGTGGGTGAAAAACTGTTTTTT. The V and J genes are TRBV11-2 and TRBJ1-4; a possible D gene is TRBD1 (5 bases). With 0 bases removed from V and 7 bases from J, the gap between germline ends came to 12 bases. Germline values: CDR1 SGHAT, CDR2 FQNNGV. This CDR3 has 15 residues.

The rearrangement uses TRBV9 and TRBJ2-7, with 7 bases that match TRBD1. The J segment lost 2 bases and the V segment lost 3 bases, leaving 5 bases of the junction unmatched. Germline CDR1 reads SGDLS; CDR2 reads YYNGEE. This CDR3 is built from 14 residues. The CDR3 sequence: CASSADRVPYEQYF. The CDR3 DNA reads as TGTGCCAGCAGCGCAGACAGGGTTCCCTACGAGCAGTACTTC.

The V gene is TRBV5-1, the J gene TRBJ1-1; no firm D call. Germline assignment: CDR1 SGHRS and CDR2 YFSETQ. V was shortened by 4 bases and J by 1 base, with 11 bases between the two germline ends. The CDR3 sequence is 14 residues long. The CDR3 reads CASSPGFTNTEAFF. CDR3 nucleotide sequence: TGCGCCAGCAGCCCTGGCTTTACGAACACTGAAGCTTTCTTT.

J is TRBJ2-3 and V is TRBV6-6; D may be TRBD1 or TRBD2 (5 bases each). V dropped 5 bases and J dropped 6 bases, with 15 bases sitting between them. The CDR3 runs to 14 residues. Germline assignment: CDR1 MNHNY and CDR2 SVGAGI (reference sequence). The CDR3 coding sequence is TGTGCCAGCAGTGGGACCCGGTATGAGGATACGCAGTATTTT. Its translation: CASSGTRYEDTQYF.

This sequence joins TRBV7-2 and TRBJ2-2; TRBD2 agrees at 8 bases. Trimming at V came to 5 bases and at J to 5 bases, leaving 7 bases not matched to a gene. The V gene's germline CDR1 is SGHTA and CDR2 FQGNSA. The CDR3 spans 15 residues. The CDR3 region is CASSHQRGRTGELFF. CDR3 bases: TGTGCCAGCAGCCACCAGCGGGGGCGAACCGGGGAGCTGTTTTTT.

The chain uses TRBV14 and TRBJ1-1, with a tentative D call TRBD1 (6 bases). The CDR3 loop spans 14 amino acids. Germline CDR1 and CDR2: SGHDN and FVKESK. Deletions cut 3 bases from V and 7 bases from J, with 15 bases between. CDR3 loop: CASSHHPDSLEAFF. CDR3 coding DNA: TGTGCCAGCAGCCACCACCCGGACAGTCTTGAAGCTTTCTTT.

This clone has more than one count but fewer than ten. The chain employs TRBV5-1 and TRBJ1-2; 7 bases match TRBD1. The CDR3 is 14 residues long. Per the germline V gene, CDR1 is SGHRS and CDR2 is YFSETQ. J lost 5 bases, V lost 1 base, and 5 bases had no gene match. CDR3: CASSLSGTEYGYTF. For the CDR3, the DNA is TGCGCCAGCAGCTTGTCGGGGACAGAGTATGGCTACACCTTC. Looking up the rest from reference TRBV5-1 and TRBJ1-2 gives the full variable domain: KAGVTQTPRYLIKTRGQQVTLSCSPISGHRSVSWYQQTPGQGLQFLFEYFSETQRNKGNFPGRFSGRQFSNSRSEMNVSTLELGDSALYLCASSLSGTEYGYTFGSGTRLTVV.

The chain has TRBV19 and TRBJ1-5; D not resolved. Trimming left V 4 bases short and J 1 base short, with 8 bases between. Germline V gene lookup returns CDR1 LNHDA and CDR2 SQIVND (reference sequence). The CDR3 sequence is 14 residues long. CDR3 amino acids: CASSKGQSNQPQHF. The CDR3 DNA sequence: TGTGCCAGTAGTAAAGGGCAGAGCAATCAGCCCCAGCATTTT. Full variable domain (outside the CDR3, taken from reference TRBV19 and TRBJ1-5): DGGITQSPKYLFRKEGQNVTLSCEQNLNHDAMYWYRQDPGQGLRLIYYSQIVNDFQKGDIAEGYSVSREKKESFPLTVTSAQKNPTAFYLCASSKGQSNQPQHFGDGTRLSIL.

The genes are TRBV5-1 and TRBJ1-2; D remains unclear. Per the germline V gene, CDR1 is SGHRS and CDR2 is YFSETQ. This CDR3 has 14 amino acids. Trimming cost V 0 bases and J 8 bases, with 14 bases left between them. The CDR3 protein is CASSLGSWPGGYTF. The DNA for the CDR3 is TGCGCCAGCAGCTTGGGTTCATGGCCGGGCGGCTACACCTTC.